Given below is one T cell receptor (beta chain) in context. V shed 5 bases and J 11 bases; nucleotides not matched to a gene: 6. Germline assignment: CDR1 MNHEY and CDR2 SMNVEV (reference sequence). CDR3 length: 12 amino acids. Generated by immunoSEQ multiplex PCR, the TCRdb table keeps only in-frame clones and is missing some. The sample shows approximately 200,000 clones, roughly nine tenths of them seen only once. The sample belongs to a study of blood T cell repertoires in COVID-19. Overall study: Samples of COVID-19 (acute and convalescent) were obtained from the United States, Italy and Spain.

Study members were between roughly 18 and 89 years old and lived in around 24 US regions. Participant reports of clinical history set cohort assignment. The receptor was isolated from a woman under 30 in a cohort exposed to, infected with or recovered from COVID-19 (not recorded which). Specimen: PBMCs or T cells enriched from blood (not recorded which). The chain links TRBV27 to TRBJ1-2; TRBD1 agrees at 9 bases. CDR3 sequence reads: CASSPRQGGYTF. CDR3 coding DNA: TGTGCCAGCAGTCCGCGACAGGGGGGATACACCTTC.